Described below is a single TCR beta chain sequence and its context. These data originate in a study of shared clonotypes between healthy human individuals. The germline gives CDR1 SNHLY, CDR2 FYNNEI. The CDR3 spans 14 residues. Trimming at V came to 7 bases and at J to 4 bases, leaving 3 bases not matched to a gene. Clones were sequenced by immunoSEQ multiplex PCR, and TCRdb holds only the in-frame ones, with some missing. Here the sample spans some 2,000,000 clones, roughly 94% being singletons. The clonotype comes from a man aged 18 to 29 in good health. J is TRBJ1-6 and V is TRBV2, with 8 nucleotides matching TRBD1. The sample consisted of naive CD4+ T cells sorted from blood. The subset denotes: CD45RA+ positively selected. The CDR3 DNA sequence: TGTGCCAGCAAAACAGGGGGGTATAATTCACCCCTCCACTTT. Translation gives CASKTGGYNSPLHF. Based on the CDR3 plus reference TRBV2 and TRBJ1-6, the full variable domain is EPEVTQTPSHQVTQMGQEVILRCVPISNHLYFYWYRQILGQKVEFLVSFYNNEISEKSEIFDDQFSVERPDGSNFTLKIRSTKLEDSAMYFCASKTGGYNSPLHFGNGTRLTVT.